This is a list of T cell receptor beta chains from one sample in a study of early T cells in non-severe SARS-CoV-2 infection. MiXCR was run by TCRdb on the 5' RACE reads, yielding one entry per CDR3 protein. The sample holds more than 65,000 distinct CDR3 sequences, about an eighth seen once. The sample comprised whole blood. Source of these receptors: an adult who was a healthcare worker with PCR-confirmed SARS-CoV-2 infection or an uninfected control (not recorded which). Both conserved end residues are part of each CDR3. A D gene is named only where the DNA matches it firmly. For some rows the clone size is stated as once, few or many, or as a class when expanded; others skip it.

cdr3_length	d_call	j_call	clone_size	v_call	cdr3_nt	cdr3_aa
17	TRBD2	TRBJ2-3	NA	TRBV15	TGTGCCACCAGCAGAGATTCGGGACTAGCGGGCACAGATACGCAGTATTTT	CATSRDSGLAGTDTQYF
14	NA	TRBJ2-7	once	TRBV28	TGTGCCAGCAGTTCCCAGGTGCCCACCTACGGGCAGTACTTC	CASSSQVPTYGQYF
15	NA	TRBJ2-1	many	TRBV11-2	TGTGCCAGCAGGACGAGGGGGGCCTCAGGGGATGAGCAGTTCTTC	CASRTRGASGDEQFF
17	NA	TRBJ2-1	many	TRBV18	TGTGCCAGCTCACCAAGACCCTCGGTGGACCGTAACAATGAGCAGTTCTTC	CASSPRPSVDRNNEQFF
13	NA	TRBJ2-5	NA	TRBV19	TGTGCCAGTAGTATTAACACTCAAGAGACCCAGTACTTC	CASSINTQETQYF
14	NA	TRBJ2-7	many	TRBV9	TGTGCCAGCAGCGAGGGCCAAGGGGTCTACGAGCAGTACTTC	CASSEGQGVYEQYF
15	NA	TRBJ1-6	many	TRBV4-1	TGCGCCAGCAGCCAGCCGACAGGAGGTGGTTCACCCCTCCACTTT	CASSQPTGGGSPLHF
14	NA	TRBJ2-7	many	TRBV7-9	TGTGCCAGCAGCTCACCGGGACCTCCCTACGAGCAGTACTTC	CASSSPGPPYEQYF
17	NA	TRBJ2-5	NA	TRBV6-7	TGTGCCAGCAGTAACCAAACGCGCGGGGGCTACCAAGAGACCCAGTACTTC	CASSNQTRGGYQETQYF
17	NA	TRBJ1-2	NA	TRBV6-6	TGTGCCAGCAGTTACTTAGCACAGGGATTTGCTAACTATGGCTACACCTTC	CASSYLAQGFANYGYTF
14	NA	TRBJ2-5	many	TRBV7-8	TGTGCCAGCAGCTTAGGTCCTAAGGTAGAGACCCAGTACTTC	CASSLGPKVETQYF
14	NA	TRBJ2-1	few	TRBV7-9	TGTGTCAGCAGCTTGGTAGGGGCATACAATGAGCAGTTCTTC	CVSSLVGAYNEQFF
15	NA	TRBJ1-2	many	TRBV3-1	TGTGCCAGCAGCCACATCGGGACATCCGACTATGGCTACACCTTC	CASSHIGTSDYGYTF
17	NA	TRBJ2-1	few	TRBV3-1	TGTGCCAGCAGTGGGAGAGGGCGAAAAACGTCCTACAATGAGCAGTTCTTC	CASSGRGRKTSYNEQFF
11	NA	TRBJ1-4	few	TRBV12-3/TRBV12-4	TGTGCCAGCTTAGGGGATCGCAAACTGTTTTTT	CASLGDRKLFF
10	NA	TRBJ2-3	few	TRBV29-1	TGCAGCGTTGCGGGGGCCTCTGAGTATTTT	CSVAGASEYF
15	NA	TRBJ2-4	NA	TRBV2	TGTGCCAGCAGTGAGAGCTTAGAAGCCAAAAACATTCAGTACTTC	CASSESLEAKNIQYF
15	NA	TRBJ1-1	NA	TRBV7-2	TGTGCCAGCAGCTTATTGGGAGGGACGAACACTGAAGCTTTCTTT	CASSLLGGTNTEAFF
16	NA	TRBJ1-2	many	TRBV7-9	TGTGCCAGCAGCTTAAGCCCCGGGGCAGGGAAGGCTCGCTACACCTTC	CASSLSPGAGKARYTF
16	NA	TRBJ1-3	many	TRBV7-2	TGTGCCAGCAGCTTAGTATCCGGGGCGGCTGGAAACACCATATATTTT	CASSLVSGAAGNTIYF
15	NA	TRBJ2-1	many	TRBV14	TGTGCCAGCAGCCATCGAACACAGTCCTACAATGAGCAGTTCTTC	CASSHRTQSYNEQFF
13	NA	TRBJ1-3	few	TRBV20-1	TGCAGTGCGATTACAGGGAACAAAAACACCATATATTTT	CSAITGNKNTIYF
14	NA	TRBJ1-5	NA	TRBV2	TGTGCCAGCAAAAATAGGGAAGGGAATCAGCCCCAGCATTTT	CASKNREGNQPQHF
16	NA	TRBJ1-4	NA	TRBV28	TGTGCCAGCACCCCCACGGGGGGTACGGCTAATGAAAAACTGTTTTTT	CASTPTGGTANEKLFF
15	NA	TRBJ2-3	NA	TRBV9	TGTGCCAGCAGCCTCACGGATGGAGGCACAGATACGCAGTATTTT	CASSLTDGGTDTQYF
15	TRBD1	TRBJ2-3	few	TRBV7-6	TGTGCCAGCAGACAACAGGGGGGAGGCACAGATACGCAGTATTTT	CASRQQGGGTDTQYF
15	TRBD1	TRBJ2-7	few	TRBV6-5	TGTGCCAGCAGTTACGGGCAGGGGGCGATCCACGAGCAGTACTTC	CASSYGQGAIHEQYF
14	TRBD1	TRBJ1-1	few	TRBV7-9	TGTGCCAGCAGCTTACGACAGGGAGACACTGAAGCTTTCTTT	CASSLRQGDTEAFF
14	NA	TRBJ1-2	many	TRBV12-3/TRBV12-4	TGTGCCAGCAGTCCCAATCGGGGGAAAGATGGCTACACCTTC	CASSPNRGKDGYTF